This T cell receptor (beta chain) was observed in a study of blood T cell repertoires in COVID-19. Turning to the study itself: PBMCs, B-cell-depleted T cells, or T cells provided the cDNA or gDNA that made up the material.

TCRdb's table, derived via immunoSEQ multiplex PCR, lists solely in-frame clones and lacks some. The table has 95,000 to 110,000 clones, roughly 89% seen once. Germline V lookup: CDR1 SGHNT, CDR2 YYREEE (reference sequence). With 2 bases removed from V and 10 bases from J, the gap between germline ends came to 18 bases. This CDR3 contains 14 residues. The sequencing input was peripheral blood. The origin of this receptor is a woman of 80 years or more in a cohort sampled during active COVID-19. The V gene is TRBV5-4, the J gene TRBJ1-1; D gene ambiguous. The CDR3 here is CASSFYLGDRSAFF. The CDR3, as DNA: TGTGCCAGCAGCTTCTATCTCGGGGATCGGTCAGCTTTCTTT.